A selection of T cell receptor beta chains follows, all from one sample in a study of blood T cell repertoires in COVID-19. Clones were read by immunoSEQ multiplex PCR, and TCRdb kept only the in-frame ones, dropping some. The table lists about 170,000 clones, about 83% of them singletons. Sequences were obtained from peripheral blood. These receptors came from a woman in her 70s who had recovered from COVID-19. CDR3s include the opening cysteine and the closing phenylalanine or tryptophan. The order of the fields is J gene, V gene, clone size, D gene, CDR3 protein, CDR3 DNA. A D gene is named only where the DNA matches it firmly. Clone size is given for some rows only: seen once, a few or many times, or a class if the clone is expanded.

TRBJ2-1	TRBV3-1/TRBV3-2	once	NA	CASSQSAGAHEQFF	TGTGCCAGCAGCCAATCGGCAGGGGCGCATGAGCAGTTCTTC
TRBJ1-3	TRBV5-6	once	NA	CASSLAAGAGNTIYF	TGTGCCAGCAGCTTGGCGGCCGGGGCTGGAAACACCATATATTTT
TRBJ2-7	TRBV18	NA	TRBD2	CASSPTLLAEGNYEQYF	TGTGCCAGCTCACCCACCCTCCTAGCGGAGGGGAACTACGAGCAGTACTTC
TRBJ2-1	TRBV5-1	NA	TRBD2	CASKLAGVSYNEQFF	TGCGCCAGCAAACTAGCGGGAGTTTCCTACAATGAGCAGTTCTTC
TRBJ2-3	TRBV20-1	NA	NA	CSASESIGTPMYF	TGCAGTGCTAGTGAATCCATAGGGACTCCAATGTATTTT
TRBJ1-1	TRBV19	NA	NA	CASTHRRNTEAFF	TGTGCCAGTACTCACAGGCGGAACACTGAAGCTTTCTTT
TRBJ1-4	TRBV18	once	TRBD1	CASSPRGTVLGNEKLFF	TGTGCCAGCTCACCACGGGGGACAGTTCTGGGTAATGAAAAACTGTTTTTT
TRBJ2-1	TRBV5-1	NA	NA	CASRQNGVGVNNEQFF	TGCGCCAGCAGACAAAATGGGGTAGGGGTCAACAATGAGCAGTTCTTC
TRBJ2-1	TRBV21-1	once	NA	CASTQRDRERSGEQFF	TGTGCCAGCACCCAAAGGGACAGGGAGAGGTCCGGTGAGCAGTTCTTC
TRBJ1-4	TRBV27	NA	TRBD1	CASSLSRGEKLFF	TGTGCCAGCAGTTTATCCAGGGGGGAAAAACTGTTTTTT
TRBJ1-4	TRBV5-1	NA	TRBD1	CASSQDREGEKLFF	TGCGCCAGCAGCCAGGACAGGGAGGGTGAAAAACTGTTTTTT
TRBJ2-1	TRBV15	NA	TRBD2	CATSTRTSGRAGEQFF	TGTGCCACCAGCACCAGGACTAGCGGGAGAGCAGGTGAGCAGTTCTTC
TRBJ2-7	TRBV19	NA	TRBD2	CASNHGPHFGARLAGDSQYEQYF	TGTGCCAGTAACCATGGGCCCCACTTCGGGGCCCGACTAGCGGGAGATTCCCAATACGAGCAGTACTTC
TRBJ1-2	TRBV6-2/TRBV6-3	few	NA	CASSARDTHYGYTF	TGTGCCAGCAGTGCCCGGGACACACACTATGGCTACACCTTC
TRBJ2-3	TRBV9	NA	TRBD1	CASRGTGVADTQYF	TGTGCCAGCAGAGGAACAGGGGTGGCAGATACGCAGTATTTT
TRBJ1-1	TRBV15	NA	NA	CATSRGWGRGRTEAFF	TGTGCCACCAGCAGAGGCTGGGGACGGGGGAGGACTGAAGCTTTCTTT
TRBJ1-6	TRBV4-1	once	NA	CASSLDRNNNSPLHF	TGCGCCAGCAGCCTGGACAGAAATAATAATTCACCCCTCCACTTT
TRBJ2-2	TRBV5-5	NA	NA	CASSLVATNTGELFF	TGTGCCAGCAGCTTGGTGGCAACGAACACCGGGGAGCTGTTTTTT
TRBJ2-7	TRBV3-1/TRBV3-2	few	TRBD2	CASSPGLADHYEQYF	TGTGCCAGCAGCCCGGGACTAGCGGACCACTACGAGCAGTACTTC
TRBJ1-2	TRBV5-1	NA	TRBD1	CASSLAGQGSPANYGYTF	TGCGCCAGCAGCTTGGCCGGACAGGGGTCCCCAGCTAACTATGGCTACACCTTC
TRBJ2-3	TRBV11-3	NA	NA	CASSETGSIQGTQYF	TGTGCCAGCAGCGAGACAGGCTCGATTCAGGGTACGCAGTATTTT
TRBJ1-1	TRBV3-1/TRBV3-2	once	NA	CASSQDAQKHMNTEAFF	TGTGCCAGCAGCCAAGATGCACAGAAACACATGAACACTGAAGCTTTCTTT
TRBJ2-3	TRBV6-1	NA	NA	CASSELGLQYF	TGTGCCAGCAGTGAACTGGGGCTGCAGTATTTT
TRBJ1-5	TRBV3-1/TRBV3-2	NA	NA	CASSPPGSGPQHF	TGTGCCAGCAGCCCGCCCGGGTCCGGGCCCCAGCATTTT
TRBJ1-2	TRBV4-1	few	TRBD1	CASSQDGTGRYGYTF	TGCGCCAGCAGCCAAGATGGGACAGGCCGTTATGGCTACACCTTC
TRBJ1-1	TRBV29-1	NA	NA	CSAIQVNTEAFF	TGCAGCGCGATACAGGTGAACACTGAAGCTTTCTTT
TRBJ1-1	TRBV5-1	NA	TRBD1	CASSAGQGGNTEAFF	TGCGCCAGCAGCGCGGGACAGGGTGGGAACACTGAAGCTTTCTTT
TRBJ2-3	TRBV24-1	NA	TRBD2	CATSDPAWGGSSADTQYF	TGTGCCACCAGTGATCCTGCGTGGGGCGGGAGCTCTGCAGATACGCAGTATTTT
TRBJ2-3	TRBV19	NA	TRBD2	CASSTPAGADTQYF	TGTGCCAGTAGTACCCCAGCGGGAGCGGATACGCAGTATTTT
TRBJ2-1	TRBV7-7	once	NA	CASSFALGKGSNEQFF	TGTGCCAGCAGCTTCGCCTTGGGGAAAGGGAGCAATGAGCAGTTCTTC
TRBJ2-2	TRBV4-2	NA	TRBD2	CASSLPRAGVSNTGELFF	TGTGCCAGCAGCCTCCCTCGGGCGGGGGTCTCGAACACCGGGGAGCTGTTTTTT
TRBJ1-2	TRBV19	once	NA	CASSMYNYGYTF	TGTGCCAGTAGTATGTATAACTATGGCTACACCTTC
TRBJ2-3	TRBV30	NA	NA	CAWRALRGDTDTQYF	TGTGCCTGGAGGGCCCTGCGCGGGGACACAGATACGCAGTATTTT
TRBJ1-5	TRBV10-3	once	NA	CAITSDGGNQPQHF	TGTGCCATCACCTCGGACGGAGGGAATCAGCCCCAGCATTTT
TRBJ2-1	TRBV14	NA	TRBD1	CASSPIKGTGRSVNEQFF	TGTGCCAGCAGCCCCATCAAGGGGACAGGGCGGTCGGTCAATGAGCAGTTCTTC
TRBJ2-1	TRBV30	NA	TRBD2	CAWSRGRVHEQFF	TGTGCCTGGAGTCGTGGGAGGGTCCATGAGCAGTTCTTC
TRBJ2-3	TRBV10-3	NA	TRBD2	CASLSGSGVGDTQYF	TGTGCCTCCCTAAGCGGGAGCGGAGTTGGGGATACGCAGTATTTT
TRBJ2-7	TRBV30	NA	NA	CAWSPAGYEQYF	TGTGCCTGGAGCCCCGCGGGGTACGAGCAGTACTTC
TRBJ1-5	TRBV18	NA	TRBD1	CASSEGTGADQPQHF	TGTGCCAGCTCGGAAGGGACAGGGGCAGATCAGCCCCAGCATTTT
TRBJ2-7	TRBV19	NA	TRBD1	CASSTPRQGGYEQYF	TGTGCCAGTAGTACCCCCCGACAGGGGGGGTACGAGCAGTACTTC
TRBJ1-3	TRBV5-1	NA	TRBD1	CASSLTLGTGGLTFSGNTIYF	TGCGCCAGCAGCCTAACCCTAGGGACAGGGGGCCTGACGTTTTCTGGAAACACCATATATTTT
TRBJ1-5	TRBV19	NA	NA	CASSIGPWRGDVVSNQPQHF	TGTGCCAGTAGTATAGGACCCTGGAGGGGCGATGTGGTTAGCAATCAGCCCCAGCATTTT
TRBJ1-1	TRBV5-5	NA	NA	CASSFVGEDTEAFF	TGTGCCAGCAGCTTTGTAGGGGAGGACACTGAAGCTTTCTTT